Listed here are 15 T cell receptor beta chains from one sample, sequenced in a study of OX40 agonist ivuxolimab in advanced cancers. The repertoire was sequenced with immunoSEQ multiplex PCR; TCRdb's copy has only in-frame clones and lacks some. This sample has around 15,000 clones, with about four fifths found just once. Sequenced material: CD4+ or CD8+ T cells sorted from blood, taken in a trial of the OX40 agonist ivuxolimab. The origin of the receptors is an adult with an advanced solid tumor such as melanoma, head and neck, liver or kidney cancer.

J is TRBJ2-5 and V is TRBV27; the D gene is possibly TRBD2 (6 bases). This CDR3 spans 16 amino acids. With 2 bases removed from V and 1 base from J, the gap between germline ends came to 14 bases. CDR1 and CDR2 (germline): MNHEY, SMNVEV (reference sequence). CDR3 sequence reads: CASSLGVLGLQETQYF. For the CDR3, the DNA is TGTGCCAGCAGTTTAGGGGTATTGGGACTCCAAGAGACCCAGTACTTC.

The chain recombines TRBV9 with TRBJ2-1; D remains ambiguous. There are 14 residues in the CDR3. Per the germline V gene, CDR1 is SGDLS and CDR2 is YYNGEE. V gave up 7 bases and J gave up 8 bases, with 19 bases separating them. The CDR3 sequence is CASPCPISRDEQFF. The CDR3 DNA follows: TGTGCCAGCCCTTGTCCGATCAGTCGCGATGAGCAGTTCTTC. The variable domain in full, completed from reference TRBV9 and TRBJ2-1, reads DSGVTQTPKHLITATGQRVTLRCSPRSGDLSVYWYQQSLDQGLQFLIQYYNGEERAKGNILERFSAQQFPDLHSELNLSSLELGDSALYFCASPCPISRDEQFFGPGTRLTVL.

This chain connects TRBV9 to TRBJ2-1; D call uncertain. The CDR3 loop spans 15 amino acids. Trimming stripped 3 bases from V and 8 bases from J, with 18 bases between. Germline CDR1 and CDR2: SGDLS and YYNGEE. The CDR3 nucleotides read TGTGCCAGCAGCGGCGGACCAGACTCCGTCGATGAGCAGTTCTTC. Translated, it gives CASSGGPDSVDEQFF.

J is TRBJ2-7 and V is TRBV4-3; D is uncertain. The germline CDR1 and CDR2 sequences are LGHNA and YSLEER. V shed 1 base and J shed 4 bases, with 8 bases lying between them. This CDR3 contains 13 residues. CDR3 DNA: TGCGCCAGCAGCCAAGGAATTTATTACGAGCAGTACTTC. This sequence encodes CASSQGIYYEQYF.

The V gene is TRBV5-5, the J gene TRBJ2-7, with TRBD1 matching 7 bases. After removal of 3 bases from V and 6 bases from J, the junction contained 3 bases not matched to a gene. CDR1 and CDR2 (germline): SGHKS, YYEKEE (reference sequence). The CDR3 is 12 residues long. Here the CDR3 reads CASSSGTVEQYF. In DNA form, the CDR3 reads TGTGCCAGCAGCTCCGGGACAGTCGAGCAGTACTTC.

V gene TRBV4-3 combines with J gene TRBJ2-1, with D perhaps matching TRBD2 (5 bases). CDR1 is LGHNA and CDR2 is YSLEER in the germline V gene. V was cut by 3 bases and J by 9 bases, with 12 bases left in between. The CDR3 sequence is 13 residues long. The CDR3 nucleotides read TGCGCCAGCAGCCAGGCCGAGGGTAGTGAGCAGTTCTTC. Encoded protein: CASSQAEGSEQFF.

The rearrangement joins TRBV9 to TRBJ1-2, with TRBD1 as a possible D gene (5 bases). V was pared by 0 bases and J by 2 bases, with 11 bases between. Germline CDR1 is SGDLS and CDR2 is YYNGEE. The CDR3 has 15 amino acids. The CDR3 DNA sequence: TGTGCCAGCAGCGTAGCAGGGACCCTAAACTATGGCTACACCTTC. Amino acid sequence: CASSVAGTLNYGYTF.

The chain couples TRBV29-1 to TRBJ2-7; D is perhaps TRBD2 (6 bases). This CDR3 is 13 amino acids long. Germline V gene lookup returns CDR1 SQVTM and CDR2 ANQGSEA. The V gene lost 4 bases and the J gene lost 4 bases, with 14 bases spanning the gap. CDR3 in DNA: TGCAGCGTTGTGGGGGGAAGGGAATACGAGCAGTACTTC. Its protein product is CSVVGGREYEQYF.

V is TRBV27 and J is TRBJ2-7; D ambiguous. The CDR3 runs 13 residues. Trimming removed 2 bases at V and 3 bases at J, with 8 bases between. Germline V gene data show CDR1 as MNHEY and CDR2 as SMNVEV (reference sequence). CDR3 coding DNA: TGTGCCAGCAGTTTAGGCAGGAGCTACGAGCAGTACTTC. Protein sequence: CASSLGRSYEQYF.

This clone is medium-sized. The rearrangement joins TRBV7-8 to TRBJ2-5, with 14 bases aligning to TRBD2. The CDR3 covers 16 residues. Germline CDR1 SGHVS, CDR2 FQNEAQ. The J segment lost 3 bases and the V segment lost 1 base, leaving 1 base of the junction unmatched. This CDR3 reads CASSLGTSGRKETQYF. The DNA for the CDR3 is TGTGCCAGCAGCTTAGGGACTAGCGGGAGGAAAGAGACCCAGTACTTC.

The rearrangement joins TRBV19 to TRBJ2-7, with D perhaps matching TRBD1 (5 bases). The CDR3 spans 16 residues. The germline V gene has CDR1 LNHDA and CDR2 SQIVND (reference sequence). V shed 6 bases and J shed 2 bases, with 20 bases lying between them. The CDR3 bases are TGTGCCAGTAGCCCTCAGGACCTCAGGGCCCCCTACGAGCAGTACTTC. Amino acids: CASSPQDLRAPYEQYF.

The chain employs TRBV28 and TRBJ2-3, with 10 bases matching TRBD1. Per germline, CDR1 MDHEN and CDR2 SYDVKM. The CDR3 consists of 18 residues. J was trimmed by 5 bases and V by 1 base; bases with no gene match: 12. Here the CDR3 DNA reads TGTGCCAGCAGTTTATTACCATCTTCCGGGACAGGGGAAGATACGCAGTATTTT. This translates into CASSLLPSSGTGEDTQYF.

The CDR3 is CASSYGKAAGTDTQYF. In nucleotides, the CDR3 is TGTGCCAGCAGTTACGGCAAGGCCGCGGGCACAGATACGCAGTATTTT. This chain connects TRBV6-5 to TRBJ2-3; D is uncertain. The ends were cut back, 2 bases at V and 1 base at J, with 13 bases in the middle. Germline V lookup: CDR1 MNHEY, CDR2 SVGAGI. The CDR3 spans 16 residues.

The chain carries TRBV6-5 and TRBJ2-2, with D perhaps matching TRBD2 (5 bases). Germline V gene sequence: CDR1 MNHEY, CDR2 SVGAGI. The CDR3 totals 13 residues. V lost 5 bases and J lost 7, with 11 bases in between. CDR3 residues: CASSKGGFGELFF. The CDR3 coding sequence is TGTGCCAGCAGTAAAGGCGGGTTCGGGGAGCTGTTTTTT.

This chain links TRBV5-6 with TRBJ1-2, with D perhaps TRBD1 (6 bases). Looked up from germline, CDR1 is SGHDT and CDR2 is YYEEEE. Trimming took off 2 bases at V and 2 bases at J, with 7 bases between the two ends. The CDR3 contains 13 residues. The CDR3: CASSFGTNYGYTF. The DNA for the CDR3 is TGTGCCAGCAGCTTCGGGACAAACTATGGCTACACCTTC.